Presented here are 17 T cell receptor beta chains from one specimen sequenced in a study of blood T cell repertoires in COVID-19. TCRdb's copy holds only in-frame clones and misses some; the assay was immunoSEQ multiplex PCR. The repertoire holds about 280,000 clones, with 85% as singletons. The material sequenced was peripheral blood. These receptors were collected from a man aged 45-60 years with active or convalescent COVID-19.

The chain combines TRBV10-3 with TRBJ2-7; 9 positions match TRBD1. CDR3 size: 13 residues. Per the germline V gene, CDR1 is ENHRY and CDR2 is SYGVKD. The V segment lost 6 bases and the J segment 3 bases; nucleotides outside the gene matches: 3. The CDR3 loop is CAISRDRVYEQYF. The CDR3 region has the DNA TGTGCCATCAGCCGGGACAGGGTCTACGAGCAGTACTTC.

This clone was found a few times. Other DNA sequences within the sample encode an identical CDR3. The chain carries TRBV28 and TRBJ1-2; perhaps TRBD1 as D (6 bases). With 7 bases removed from V and 4 bases from J, the gap between germline ends came to 19 bases. The CDR3 covers 15 residues. The V gene's germline CDR1 is MDHEN and CDR2 SYDVKM. CDR3 DNA sequence: TGTGCCAGCACCACCCACGGGGGGCTTAGCTATGGCTACACCTTC. This translates into CASTTHGGLSYGYTF.

DNA for the CDR3: TGTGCCAGCAGCTCACCTTGGGCTAGCGGGAGAGATGAGCAGTTCTTC. Protein product: CASSSPWASGRDEQFF. V and J are TRBV7-9 and TRBJ2-1; 10 nucleotides align to TRBD2. Per the germline V gene, CDR1 is SEHNR and CDR2 is FQNEAQ (reference sequence). This CDR3 comprises 16 residues. Germline trimming cut 4 bases from V and 8 bases from J; bases unmatched to any gene: 11. The full variable domain, in which reference TRBV7-9 and TRBJ2-1 provide the parts outside the CDR3, is DTGVSQNPRHKITKRGQNVTFRCDPISEHNRLYWYRQTLGQGPEFLTYFQNEAQLEKSRLLSDRFSAERPKGSFSTLEIQRTEQGDSAMYLCASSSPWASGRDEQFFGPGTRLTVL.

The rearrangement links TRBV23-1 to TRBJ1-5; D gene ambiguous. TRBV23-1 qualifies as an ORF whose function is uncertain. The CDR3 is 14 residues long. V dropped 8 bases and J dropped 2 bases, with 13 bases sitting between them. The CDR3 DNA reads as TGCGCCAGCTATGGGCCCGGGGGCAATCAGCCCCAGCATTTT. It is translated as CASYGPGGNQPQHF.

The rearrangement joins TRBV2 to TRBJ1-2; D remains unclear. The CDR3 has 11 amino acids. Germline lookup yields CDR1 SNHLY and CDR2 FYNNEI. Trimming pared 7 bases from V and 4 bases from J, leaving 7 bases between. This CDR3 reads CASTYGYGYTF. CDR3 nucleotides: TGTGCCAGCACGTACGGCTATGGCTACACCTTC.

J is TRBJ1-6 and V is TRBV6-6; 9 bases agree with TRBD1. V gave up 6 bases and J gave up 8 bases; unmatched junction bases: 8. CDR1 is MNHNY and CDR2 is SVGAGI in the germline V gene (reference sequence). CDR3 length equals 15 residues. The CDR3 protein is CASSNFGTGHSPLHF. CDR3 coding DNA: TGTGCCAGCAGCAACTTCGGGACAGGGCATTCACCCCTCCACTTT.

The chain has TRBV4-1 and TRBJ2-1; 7 positions match TRBD2. CDR1 and CDR2 (germline): MGHRA, YSYEKL. The CDR3 covers 17 residues. V lost 2 bases, J lost 1 base, and 8 bases stayed unmatched. CDR3 protein: CASSQTGGSGSYNEQFF. The CDR3 DNA is TGCGCCAGCAGCCAAACGGGGGGTAGCGGGTCCTACAATGAGCAGTTCTTC.

The chain is built from TRBV5-8 and TRBJ2-4; 10 bases align to TRBD2. Germline loops: CDR1 SGHTS, CDR2 YDEGEE. The CDR3 extends over 19 amino acids. With 4 bases clipped from V and 0 bases from J, the junction kept 13 bases outside the gene matches. The CDR3 reads CASSDPGLATVLAKNIQYF. CDR3 in DNA: TGTGCCAGCAGCGACCCGGGACTAGCGACAGTCCTAGCCAAAAACATTCAGTACTTC.

This chain links TRBV18 with TRBJ1-2; 8 bases match TRBD1. Germline lookup yields CDR1 KGHSH and CDR2 LQKENI. After removal of 5 bases from V and 1 base from J, the junction contained 9 bases not matched to a gene. This CDR3 is 16 amino acids long. CDR3 in DNA: TGTGCCAGCTCAAGGGACAGGACGAACTATAACTATGGCTACACCTTC. Translated: CASSRDRTNYNYGYTF.

This clone was detected once. The chain recombines TRBV2 with TRBJ1-2; D is unclear. Per the germline V gene, CDR1 is SNHLY and CDR2 is FYNNEI. Trimming pared 7 bases from V and 4 bases from J, leaving 13 bases between. The CDR3 is 13 residues long. Here the CDR3 DNA reads TGTGCCAGCATTCGAGACGGGTTCTATGGCTACACCTTC. Amino acids: CASIRDGFYGYTF.

This rearrangement joins TRBV2 to TRBJ1-1, with D hard to call. The CDR3 has 14 amino acids. Trimming removed 5 bases at V and 1 base at J, with 11 bases between. Germline CDR1 reads SNHLY; CDR2 reads FYNNEI. CDR3 nucleotides: TGTGCCAGCAGTATCTTGTCAGAGAACACTGAAGCTTTCTTT. As protein: CASSILSENTEAFF.

The V and J genes are TRBV5-6 and TRBJ2-2, with a weak D call TRBD2 (5 bases). This CDR3 has 17 amino acids. V lost 2 bases and J 2 bases, leaving 16 bases between the germline ends. Germline loops: CDR1 SGHDT, CDR2 YYEEEE. As DNA, the CDR3 is TGTGCCAGCAGCTTTCTCCAAGCGGTCGACAACACCGGGGAGCTGTTTTTT. It specifies CASSFLQAVDNTGELFF.

The chain uses TRBV28 and TRBJ1-1; D might be TRBD1 (6 bases). In germline, CDR1 is MDHEN, CDR2 SYDVKM. V was cut by 6 bases and J by 2 bases, with 13 bases left in between. The CDR3 length is 14 residues. The CDR3 loop is CASSQQGRNTEAFF. CDR3 DNA sequence: TGTGCCAGCAGCCAACAGGGCAGAAACACTGAAGCTTTCTTT.

The count of this clone is one. V is TRBV29-1 and J is TRBJ2-2, with 9 bases matching TRBD1. V dropped 6 bases and J dropped 1; count of bases not matched to a gene: 3. The germline V gene has CDR1 SQVTM and CDR2 ANQGSEA. The CDR3 length is 14 residues. The CDR3 region has the DNA TGCAGCGTCTGGGACAGGGTGAACACCGGGGAGCTGTTTTTT. This codes for CSVWDRVNTGELFF.

V and J are TRBV7-2 and TRBJ2-1, with 9 bases matching TRBD1. V gave up 2 bases and J gave up 5 bases; unmatched junction bases: 4. The CDR3 totals 15 residues. Germline V gives CDR1 SGHTA, CDR2 FQGNSA. CDR3 in amino acids: CASSLSGTGNNEQFF. CDR3 sequence (DNA): TGTGCCAGCAGCTTATCCGGGACAGGGAACAATGAGCAGTTCTTC.

V and J are TRBV11-3 and TRBJ1-1, with TRBD1 matching over 7 bases. Germline V gives CDR1 SGHNT, CDR2 YENEEA. Unmatched junction bases numbered 3, after V lost 1 base and J lost 4 bases. The CDR3 has 14 amino acids. In DNA, the CDR3 is TGTGCCAGCAGCTTAGGAGGGGGCTCCACTGAAGCTTTCTTT. Protein sequence: CASSLGGGSTEAFF.

The chain is built from TRBV7-9 and TRBJ2-7, with 7 bases identical to TRBD2. Trimming cost V 0 bases and J 1 base; bases outside gene matches: 3. Germline V lookup: CDR1 SEHNR, CDR2 FQNEAQ (reference sequence). The CDR3 contains 15 residues. DNA for the CDR3: TGTGCCAGCAGCTTAGCGGGCGGGAGATCCTACGAGCAGTACTTC. It encodes CASSLAGGRSYEQYF.